The 19 T cell receptor beta chains given below trace back to one sample, sequenced in a study of CD8 T cells in ankylosing spondylitis. TCRdb fed the 5' RACE reads into MiXCR, producing one record per CDR3 protein. The sample records 250,000 to 400,000 distinct CDR3 sequences, around a tenth being singletons. Sequenced: blood, either unsorted or a sorted T cell fraction (not recorded which). These receptor sequences come from a female donor with ankylosing spondylitis or in good health (not recorded which).

This clonotype was recorded at least ten times. The CDR3 DNA follows: TGTGCCAGCAATATTAACAGGGGAGTCCGGCAGTACTTC. Residues: CASNINRGVRQYF. The chain couples TRBV28 to TRBJ2-7, with 7 bases lining up with TRBD1. The germline V gene has CDR1 MDHEN and CDR2 SYDVKM. This CDR3 has 13 amino acids. V lost 7 bases, J lost 9 bases, and 12 bases stayed unmatched.

This clonotype was counted ten times or more. The genes are TRBV12-3 or TRBV12-4 and TRBJ2-5; 8 nucleotides agree with TRBD2. The CDR3 runs to 13 residues. V was pared by 6 bases and J by 4 bases, with 4 bases of the junction left unmatched. The DNA of the CDR3 is TGTGCCAGCAGCCTTACTAGCGGAGAGACCCAGTACTTC. Translated, it gives CASSLTSGETQYF.

The chain recombines TRBV3-1 with TRBJ2-7; D tentatively fits TRBD1 or TRBD2 (5 bases each). V dropped 3 bases and J dropped 9 bases, with 12 bases sitting between them. The germline V gene encodes CDR1 LGHDT and CDR2 YNNKEL (reference sequence). The CDR3 is 12 residues long. The DNA of the CDR3 is TGTGCCAGCAGCCATGGTCCTGGGGGGCAGTACTTC. Amino acid sequence: CASSHGPGGQYF.

This clonotype was seen only a few times. V and J are TRBV7-2 and TRBJ2-5; D is tentatively TRBD1 or TRBD2 (5 bases each). The CDR3 has 15 amino acids. Trimming pared 3 bases from V and 4 bases from J, leaving 15 bases between. Germline V gene data show CDR1 as SGHTA and CDR2 as FQGNSA. The CDR3 coding sequence is TGTGCCAGCAGCTTTTCTGCAGGGACCCGAGAGACCCAGTACTTC. This codes for CASSFSAGTRETQYF. The full variable domain, rest sourced from reference TRBV7-2 and TRBJ2-5, is GAGVSQSPSNKVTEKGKDVELRCDPISGHTALYWYRQSLGQGLEFLIYFQGNSAPDKSGLPSDRFSAERTGGSVSTLTIQRTQQEDSAVYLCASSFSAGTRETQYFGPGTRLLVL.

This clonotype was detected ten times or more. The V call is TRBV15, the J call TRBJ2-4; D is unresolved. Between the trimmed V and J ends, which lost 0 bases and 0 bases, there was a span of 27 bases. CDR1 and CDR2 (germline): LNHNV, YYDKDF (reference sequence). There are 22 residues in the CDR3. CDR3 DNA: TGTGCCACCAGCAGAGATGAAAATTCGGGTTTGGCCAGGCCATTAGCCAAAAACATTCAGTACTTC. Amino acids: CATSRDENSGLARPLAKNIQYF.

This clonotype was recorded many times. The V gene is TRBV24-1, the J gene TRBJ1-1; D might be TRBD1 (5 bases). V lost 0 bases to trimming and J lost 5 bases, with 21 bases between them. The CDR3 is made up of 18 amino acids. In germline, CDR1 is KGHDR, CDR2 SFDVKD. The CDR3 loop reads CATSDLLNRYGTSTEAFF. CDR3 coding DNA: TGTGCCACCAGTGATTTGCTGAACCGCTACGGGACGTCGACTGAAGCTTTCTTT.

In this sample, this clonotype turned up many times. The V and J genes are TRBV5-1 and TRBJ2-7; D remains ambiguous. V was pared by 4 bases and J by 5 bases, with 7 bases between. CDR3 size: 11 residues. Germline assignment: CDR1 SGHRS and CDR2 YFSETQ. This chain's CDR3 is CASSQLNEQYF. The CDR3 nucleotides read TGCGCCAGCAGCCAACTTAACGAGCAGTACTTC.

This clonotype appeared a few times. The chain has TRBV5-1 and TRBJ2-3; a weak D match, TRBD1 (5 bases). Trimming removed 6 bases from V and 0 bases from J, with 17 bases in between. CDR3 length: 16 amino acids. Germline V gene lookup returns CDR1 SGHRS and CDR2 YFSETQ. Here the CDR3 DNA reads TGCGCCAGCACTAGGGGCGCCAGGGTGAGCACAGATACGCAGTATTTT. The encoded protein is CASTRGARVSTDTQYF.

This clonotype occurred a few times. V usage is TRBV7-2 and J usage is TRBJ2-3, with a possible D match to TRBD2 (5 bases). CDR1 SGHTA and CDR2 FQGNSA come from the germline V gene. This CDR3 comprises 14 residues. V lost 3 bases and J lost 4, with 11 bases in between. CDR3 DNA sequence: TGTGCCAGCAGCTTCCCGGGAAATCCAGATACGCAGTATTTT. It specifies CASSFPGNPDTQYF.

The V and J genes are TRBV3-1 and TRBJ2-1; D is possibly TRBD1 or TRBD2 (7 bases each). The germline V and J ends were trimmed by 8 bases and 4 bases, with 30 bases remaining between them. The CDR3 extends over 19 amino acids. Germline V gene sequence: CDR1 LGHDT, CDR2 YNNKEL (reference sequence). CDR3 sequence (DNA): TGTGCCAGCTGTTTTAACTCAGGGGGAGGGAGCTGGGTTTACAATGAGCAGTTCTTC. This sequence encodes CASCFNSGGGSWVYNEQFF.

At least ten counts were recorded for this clonotype. The chain employs TRBV7-9 and TRBJ1-6; 7 bases match TRBD1. V lost 3 bases and J lost 10; bases outside the gene matches: 6. The germline gives CDR1 SEHNR, CDR2 FQNEAQ (reference sequence). CDR3 length equals 14 residues. The CDR3 DNA reads TGTGCCAGCAGCTTGCCAGGGGGAGGATCACCCCTCCACTTT. This translates into CASSLPGGGSPLHF. The variable domain in full, with the rest retrieved from reference TRBV7-9 and TRBJ1-6, is DTGVSQNPRHKITKRGQNVTFRCDPISEHNRLYWYRQTLGQGPEFLTYFQNEAQLEKSRLLSDRFSAERPKGSFSTLEIQRTEQGDSAMYLCASSLPGGGSPLHFGNGTRLTVT.

This clonotype was detected many times. The CDR3 DNA reads TGCAGTGCTAGAGCCCGACAGAATAACTATGGCTACACCTTC. Amino acid sequence: CSARARQNNYGYTF. V is TRBV20-1 and J is TRBJ1-2; D may be TRBD1 (5 bases). CDR1 and CDR2 from the germline V gene are DFQATT and SNEGSKA (reference sequence). V was trimmed by 1 base and J by 1 base, leaving 10 bases between them. CDR3 length equals 14 residues.

Ten or more counts support this clonotype. The chain is built from TRBV6-5 and TRBJ2-1; D perhaps matches TRBD2 (6 bases). CDR1 and CDR2 from the germline V gene are MNHEY and SVGAGI. The length of the CDR3 is 17 residues. Between the trimmed V and J ends, which lost 4 bases and 4 bases, there was a span of 20 bases. This CDR3 reads CASSFLKGGKVYNEQFF. The CDR3 DNA follows: TGTGCCAGCAGTTTTCTGAAAGGAGGGAAGGTTTACAATGAGCAGTTCTTC.

This clonotype was found many times. The rearrangement joins TRBV20-1 to TRBJ2-3; TRBD2 aligns across 7 bases. Looked up from germline, CDR1 is DFQATT and CDR2 is SNEGSKA (reference sequence). V lost 5 bases to trimming and J lost 3 bases; unmatched junction nucleotides: 8. The CDR3 sequence is 14 residues long. The CDR3 spells CSALKAGWTDTQYF. The CDR3 coding sequence is TGCAGTGCTCTCAAAGCGGGGTGGACAGATACGCAGTATTTT.

On this clonotype itself: One junction end does not reproduce the germline sequence, and a read error may be involved. The DNA of the CDR3 is TGCTGTGCTAGAGCCGCCTATGGGCGGGAGATCACAGATACGCAGTATTTT. It encodes CCARAAYGREITDTQYF. The V and J genes are TRBV20-1 and TRBJ2-3; 7 nucleotides align to TRBD2. Germline V gives CDR1 DFQATT, CDR2 SNEGSKA (reference sequence). The CDR3 runs to 17 residues.

This clonotype was detected only a few times. The rearrangement links TRBV18 to TRBJ2-1, with 8 positions matching TRBD2. This CDR3 comprises 14 residues. Germline loops: CDR1 KGHSH, CDR2 LQKENI. Losses at the gene ends were 2 bases for V and 9 bases for J; bases not matched to a gene: 6. The CDR3 sequence is CASSPSTSVGEQFF. CDR3 DNA: TGTGCCAGCTCACCATCGACTAGCGTCGGTGAGCAGTTCTTC.

This clonotype was seen many times. The J gene is TRBJ2-1, the V gene TRBV5-1, with TRBD2 matching over 8 bases. V dropped 3 bases and J dropped 2; count of bases not matched to a gene: 4. Germline V gene lookup returns CDR1 SGHRS and CDR2 YFSETQ. This CDR3 has 15 amino acids. The CDR3 region is CASSYLAGPYNEQFF. CDR3 in DNA: TGCGCCAGCAGCTACTTAGCGGGACCCTACAATGAGCAGTTCTTC.

This clonotype was detected many times. This chain links TRBV5-1 with TRBJ2-2; D is possibly TRBD1 or TRBD2 (5 bases each). V was clipped by 4 bases and J by 2 bases, with 15 bases between them. Germline assignment: CDR1 SGHRS and CDR2 YFSETQ. The CDR3 runs to 16 residues. This CDR3 reads CASSLTGTANTGELFF. CDR3 DNA: TGCGCCAGCAGCCTAACGGGGACCGCCAACACCGGGGAGCTGTTTTTT.

This clonotype was seen repeatedly, ten times or more. The chain recombines TRBV10-3 with TRBJ1-6, with D possibly being TRBD1 (5 bases). This CDR3 region has 13 residues. Trimming cost V 8 bases and J 8 bases, with 13 bases left between them. The germline gives CDR1 ENHRY, CDR2 SYGVKD. The CDR3 DNA sequence: TGTGCCATCCAGGGAGAGATTTATTCACCCCTCCACTTT. This codes for CAIQGEIYSPLHF.